This T cell receptor (beta chain) was documented in a study of response to subunit inactivated influenza vaccine. V dropped 4 bases and J dropped 5; count of bases not matched to a gene: 5. CDR3 length equals 14 residues. From germline, CDR1 is LGHNA and CDR2 YSLEER. There are many counts of this clonotype. MiXCR was run by TCRdb on the RT-PCR reads, yielding one entry per CDR3 protein. Of about 300,000 distinct CDR3 sequences detected, roughly 22% appear once; the ten largest clones hold roughly 10%. This material consisted of PBMCs from blood, taken less than 22 months after vaccination. The TCR was taken from a man aged 50 to 75 who received an inactivated influenza vaccine. The J gene is TRBJ2-5, the V gene TRBV4-3, with 9 bases that match TRBD1. In DNA form, the CDR3 reads TGCGCCAGCAGCCCCTCGACAGGGGGTGAGACCCAGTACTTC. Translating it yields CASSPSTGGETQYF.